This T cell receptor (beta chain) was found in a study of T cells in women clearing cervical HPV infection. Across the whole study: No precancer developed; the control's incident HPV16 infection cleared within 12 months. Study conclusions and caveats: TRBV6-7 abundance was lower in cases than controls (around 0.11% versus 0.15%).

This CDR3 spans 15 amino acids. Germline trimming cut 4 bases from V and 2 bases from J; bases unmatched to any gene: 8. CDR1 SGDLS and CDR2 YYNGEE come from the germline V gene. About this clone itself: Its antigen is not identified. The CDR3 end lies 3 residues beyond the end of the read and is filled in from the germline J gene.

Generated by immunoSEQ multiplex PCR, the TCRdb table keeps only in-frame clones and is missing some. In all, the sample yields approximately 49,000 clones. The clonotype originates from a woman between 18 and 70 years old with a cervical HPV16 infection that either progressed to CIN3+ or cleared (not recorded which). The chain joins TRBV9 to TRBJ1-2, with 7 bases that match TRBD1. The sequenced material came from blood buffy coat. The sequenced CDR3 bases are TGTGCCAGCAGCTCGGCTGGGGGACAGAACTATGGC. Its translation is CASSSAGGQNYG. The whole CDR3 sequence reads CASSSAGGQNYGYTF.